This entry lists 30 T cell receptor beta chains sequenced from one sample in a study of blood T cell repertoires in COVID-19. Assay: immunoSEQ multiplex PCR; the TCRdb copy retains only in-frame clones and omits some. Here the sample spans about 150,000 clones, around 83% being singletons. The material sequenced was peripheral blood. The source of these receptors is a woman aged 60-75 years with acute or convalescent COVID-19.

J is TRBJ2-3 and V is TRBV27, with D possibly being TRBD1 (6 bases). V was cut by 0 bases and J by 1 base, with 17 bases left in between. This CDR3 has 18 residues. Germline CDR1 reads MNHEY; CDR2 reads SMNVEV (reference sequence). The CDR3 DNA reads TGTGCCAGCAGTTTATCGAATTTTGGGACAACGGGCACAGATACGCAGTATTTT. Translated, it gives CASSLSNFGTTGTDTQYF.

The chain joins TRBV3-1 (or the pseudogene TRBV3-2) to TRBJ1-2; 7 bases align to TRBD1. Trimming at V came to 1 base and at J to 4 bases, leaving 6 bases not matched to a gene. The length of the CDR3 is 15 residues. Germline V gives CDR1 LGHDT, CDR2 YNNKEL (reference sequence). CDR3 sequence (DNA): TGTGCCAGCAGCCAAGCGGGGACAGTAGCCTATGGCTACACCTTC. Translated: CASSQAGTVAYGYTF.

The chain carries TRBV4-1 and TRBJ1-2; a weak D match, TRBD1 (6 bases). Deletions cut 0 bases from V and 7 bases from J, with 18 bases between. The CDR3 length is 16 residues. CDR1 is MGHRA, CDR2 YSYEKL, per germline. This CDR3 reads CASSQDSRTVFRGYTF. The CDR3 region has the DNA TGCGCCAGCAGCCAAGATAGTAGGACAGTCTTTCGTGGCTACACCTTC.

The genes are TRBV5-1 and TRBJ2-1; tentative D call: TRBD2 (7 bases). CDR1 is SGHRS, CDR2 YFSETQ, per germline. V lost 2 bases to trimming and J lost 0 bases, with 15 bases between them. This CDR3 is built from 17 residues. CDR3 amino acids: CASSFRGGVSSYNEQFF. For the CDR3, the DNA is TGCGCCAGCAGCTTTAGAGGGGGGGTAAGCTCCTACAATGAGCAGTTCTTC.

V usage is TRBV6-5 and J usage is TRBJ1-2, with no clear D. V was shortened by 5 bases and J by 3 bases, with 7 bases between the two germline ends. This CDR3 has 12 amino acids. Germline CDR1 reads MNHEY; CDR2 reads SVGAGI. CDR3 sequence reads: CASSQIHYGYTF. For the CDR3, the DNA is TGTGCCAGCAGTCAAATCCACTATGGCTACACCTTC.

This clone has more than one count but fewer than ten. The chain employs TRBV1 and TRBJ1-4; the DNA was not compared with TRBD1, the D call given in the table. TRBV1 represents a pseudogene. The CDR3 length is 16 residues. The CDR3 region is CTSSRAGETGNEKLFF. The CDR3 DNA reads TGCACCAGCAGCCGAGCCGGAGAGACAGGGAATGAAAAACTGTTTTTT.

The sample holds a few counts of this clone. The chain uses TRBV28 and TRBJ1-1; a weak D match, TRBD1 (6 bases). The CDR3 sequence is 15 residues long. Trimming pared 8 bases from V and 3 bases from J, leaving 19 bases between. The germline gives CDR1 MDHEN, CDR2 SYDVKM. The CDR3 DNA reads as TGTGCCAGCTCTCCCTGGGGGGGCGCGGACACTGAAGCTTTCTTT. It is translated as CASSPWGGADTEAFF.

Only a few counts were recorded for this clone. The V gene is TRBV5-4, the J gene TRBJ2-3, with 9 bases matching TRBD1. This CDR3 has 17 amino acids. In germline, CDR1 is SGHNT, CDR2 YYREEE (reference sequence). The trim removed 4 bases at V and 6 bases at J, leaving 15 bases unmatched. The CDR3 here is CASSPGVGTGRPDTQYF. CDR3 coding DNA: TGTGCCAGCAGCCCGGGGGTCGGGACAGGGCGCCCTGATACGCAGTATTTT.

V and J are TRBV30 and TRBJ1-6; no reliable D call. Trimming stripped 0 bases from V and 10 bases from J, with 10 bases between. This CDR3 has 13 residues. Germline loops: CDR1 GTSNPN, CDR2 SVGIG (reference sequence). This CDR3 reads CAWSVASLSPLHF. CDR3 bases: TGTGCCTGGAGTGTTGCCAGTCTCTCACCCCTCCACTTT.

The CDR3 is CAWSPGVTEAFF. The CDR3 DNA follows: TGTGCCTGGAGCCCGGGGGTCACTGAAGCTTTCTTT. The rearrangement uses TRBV30 and TRBJ1-1, with a tentative D call TRBD1 (5 bases). The CDR3 loop spans 12 amino acids. Trimming left V 3 bases short and J 4 bases short, with 9 bases between. Per germline, CDR1 GTSNPN and CDR2 SVGIG (reference sequence).

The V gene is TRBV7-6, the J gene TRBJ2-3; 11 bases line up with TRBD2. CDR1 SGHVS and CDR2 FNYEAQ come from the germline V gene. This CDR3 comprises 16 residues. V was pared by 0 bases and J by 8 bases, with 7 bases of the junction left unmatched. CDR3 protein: CASSLATSGDLRTQYF. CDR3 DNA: TGTGCCAGCAGCTTAGCGACTAGCGGGGATCTCCGTACGCAGTATTTT.

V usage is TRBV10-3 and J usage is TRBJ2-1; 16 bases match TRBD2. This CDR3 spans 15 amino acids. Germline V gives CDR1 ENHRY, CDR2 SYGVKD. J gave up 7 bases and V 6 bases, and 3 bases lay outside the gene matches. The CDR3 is CAISPGLAGGNEQFF. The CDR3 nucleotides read TGTGCCATCAGCCCGGGACTAGCGGGGGGGAATGAGCAGTTCTTC.

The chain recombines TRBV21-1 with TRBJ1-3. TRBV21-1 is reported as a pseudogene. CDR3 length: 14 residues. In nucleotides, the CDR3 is TGTGCCAGCAGTGGGGGGACCTCTGGAAACACCATATATTTT. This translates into CASSGGTSGNTIYF.

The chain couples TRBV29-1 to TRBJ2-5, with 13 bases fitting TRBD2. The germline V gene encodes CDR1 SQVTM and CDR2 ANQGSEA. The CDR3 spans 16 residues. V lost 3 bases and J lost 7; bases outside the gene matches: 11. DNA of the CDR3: TGCAGCGTTGACCCTACTAGCGGGGGGGCTATTGCGACCCAGTACTTC. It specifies CSVDPTSGGAIATQYF.

CDR3 amino acids: CASSDSSSNTEAFF. CDR3 bases: TGTGCCAGCTCGGACAGCTCCTCGAACACTGAAGCTTTCTTT. The chain combines TRBV6-5 with TRBJ1-1, with D possibly being TRBD1 (6 bases). The germline gives CDR1 MNHEY, CDR2 SVGAGI. CDR3 length equals 14 residues. V was clipped by 8 bases and J by 1 base, with 14 bases between them.

The CDR3 here is CASSLGSGSPLHF. CDR3 bases: TGTGCCAGCAGTTTGGGTTCAGGTTCACCCCTCCACTTT. The rearrangement uses TRBV12-3 or TRBV12-4 and TRBJ1-6, with D hard to call. The CDR3 extends over 13 amino acids. Trimming left V 3 bases short and J 9 bases short, with 9 bases between.

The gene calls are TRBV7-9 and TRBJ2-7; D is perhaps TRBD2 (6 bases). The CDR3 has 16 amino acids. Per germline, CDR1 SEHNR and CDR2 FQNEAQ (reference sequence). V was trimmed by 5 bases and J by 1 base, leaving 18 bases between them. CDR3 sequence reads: CASSRHGGGKSYEQYF. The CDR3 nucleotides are TGTGCCAGCAGCCGCCATGGTGGGGGGAAGTCCTACGAGCAGTACTTC.

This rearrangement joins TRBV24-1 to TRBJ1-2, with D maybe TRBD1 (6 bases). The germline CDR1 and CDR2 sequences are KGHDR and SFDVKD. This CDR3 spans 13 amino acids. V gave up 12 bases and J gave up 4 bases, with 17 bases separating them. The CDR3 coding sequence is TGTGCCTCCCGTGGACAGACAATCTATGGCTACACCTTC. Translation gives CASRGQTIYGYTF.

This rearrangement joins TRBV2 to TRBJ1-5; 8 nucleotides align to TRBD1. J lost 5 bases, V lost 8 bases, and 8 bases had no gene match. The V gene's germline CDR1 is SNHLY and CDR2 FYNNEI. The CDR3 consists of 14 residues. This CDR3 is CASGKEQGDQPQHF. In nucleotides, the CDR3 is TGTGCCAGCGGTAAAGAACAGGGGGATCAGCCCCAGCATTTT. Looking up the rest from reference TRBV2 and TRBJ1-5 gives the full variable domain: EPEVTQTPSHQVTQMGQEVILRCVPISNHLYFYWYRQILGQKVEFLVSFYNNEISEKSEIFDDQFSVERPDGSNFTLKIRSTKLEDSAMYFCASGKEQGDQPQHFGDGTRLSIL.

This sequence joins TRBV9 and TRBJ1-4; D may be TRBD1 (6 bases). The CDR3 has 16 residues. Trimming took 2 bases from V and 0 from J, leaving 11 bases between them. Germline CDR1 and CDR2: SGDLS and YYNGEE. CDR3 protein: CASSVDRNATNEKLFF. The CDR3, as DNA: TGTGCCAGCAGCGTGGACAGAAATGCAACTAATGAAAAACTGTTTTTT.

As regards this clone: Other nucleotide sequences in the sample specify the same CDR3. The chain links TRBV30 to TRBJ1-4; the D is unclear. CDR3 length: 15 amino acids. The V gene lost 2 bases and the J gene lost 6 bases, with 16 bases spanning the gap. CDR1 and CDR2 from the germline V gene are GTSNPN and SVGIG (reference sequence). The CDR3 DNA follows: TGTGCCTGGAGTCTCACCGGACGCGGGGATGAAAAACTGTTTTTT. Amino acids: CAWSLTGRGDEKLFF.

DNA for the CDR3: TGTGCCAGCAGTGAAGGGCGGAAGGGGCCGGGCACTGAAGCTTTCTTT. It yields the protein CASSEGRKGPGTEAFF. The chain links TRBV6-1 to TRBJ1-1; maybe TRBD1 (5 bases). Trimming stripped 1 base from V and 4 bases from J, with 16 bases between. The CDR3 spans 16 residues. Germline V CDR1 and CDR2: MNHNS, SASEGT.

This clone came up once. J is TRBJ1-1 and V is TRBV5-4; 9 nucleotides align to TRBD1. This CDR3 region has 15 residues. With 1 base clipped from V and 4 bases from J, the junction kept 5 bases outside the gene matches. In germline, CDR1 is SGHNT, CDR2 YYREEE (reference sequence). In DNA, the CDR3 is TGTGCCAGCAGCTTGCCTGGACAGGGGAGCACTGAAGCTTTCTTT. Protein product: CASSLPGQGSTEAFF.

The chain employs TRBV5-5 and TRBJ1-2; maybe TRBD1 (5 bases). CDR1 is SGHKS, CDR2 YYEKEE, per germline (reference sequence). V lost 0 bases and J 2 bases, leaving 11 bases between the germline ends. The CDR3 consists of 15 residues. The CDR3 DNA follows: TGTGCCAGCAGCTTGGCTGAACGGGGGAACTATGGCTACACCTTC. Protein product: CASSLAERGNYGYTF.

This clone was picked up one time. CDR3: CASSSEARGREKLFF. CDR3 coding DNA: TGTGCCAGCAGCTCTGAGGCCAGGGGGAGAGAAAAACTGTTTTTT. V and J are TRBV7-6 and TRBJ1-4, with 7 positions matching TRBD1. With V trimmed by 4 bases and J by 8 bases, 10 bases remained unmatched. In germline, CDR1 is SGHVS, CDR2 FNYEAQ. The CDR3 has 15 residues.

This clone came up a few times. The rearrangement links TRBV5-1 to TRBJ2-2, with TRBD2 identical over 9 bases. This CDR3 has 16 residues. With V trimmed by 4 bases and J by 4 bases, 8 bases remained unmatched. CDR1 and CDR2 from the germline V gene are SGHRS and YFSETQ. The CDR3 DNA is TGCGCCAGCAGCGTGGGGCGGGAGGGACTCACCGGGGAGCTGTTTTTT. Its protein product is CASSVGREGLTGELFF.

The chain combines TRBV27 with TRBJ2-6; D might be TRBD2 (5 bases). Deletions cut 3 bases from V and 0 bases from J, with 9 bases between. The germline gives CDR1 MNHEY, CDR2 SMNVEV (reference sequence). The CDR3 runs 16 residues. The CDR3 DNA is TGTGCCAGCAGTTTGGGAGCCGGCTCTGGGGCCAACGTCCTGACTTTC. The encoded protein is CASSLGAGSGANVLTF. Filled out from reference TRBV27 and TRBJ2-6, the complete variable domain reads EAQVTQNPRYLITVTGKKLTVTCSQNMNHEYMSWYRQDPGLGLRQIYYSMNVEVTDKGDVPEGYKVSRKEKRNFPLILESPSPNQTSLYFCASSLGAGSGANVLTFGAGSRLTVL.

The CDR3 is CAWAGLAGEGETQYF. The DNA of the CDR3 is TGTGCCTGGGCGGGACTAGCGGGGGAAGGGGAGACCCAGTACTTC. The chain uses TRBV30 and TRBJ2-5; 14 nucleotides align to TRBD2. V lost 5 bases and J lost 5; bases outside the gene matches: 7. This CDR3 contains 15 residues. From germline, CDR1 is GTSNPN and CDR2 SVGIG (reference sequence).

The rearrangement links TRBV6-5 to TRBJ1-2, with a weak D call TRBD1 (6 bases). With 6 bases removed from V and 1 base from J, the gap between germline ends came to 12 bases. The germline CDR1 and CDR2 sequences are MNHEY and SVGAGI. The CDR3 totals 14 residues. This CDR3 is CASSPRGSNYGYTF. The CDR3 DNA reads TGTGCCAGCAGCCCGAGGGGGAGTAACTATGGCTACACCTTC.

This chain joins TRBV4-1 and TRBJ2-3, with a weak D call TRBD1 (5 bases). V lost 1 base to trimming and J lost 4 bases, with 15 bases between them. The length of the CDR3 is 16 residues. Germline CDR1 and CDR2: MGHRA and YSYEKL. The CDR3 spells CASSQVQGSIADTQYF. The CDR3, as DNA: TGCGCCAGCAGCCAAGTTCAGGGAAGTATCGCAGATACGCAGTATTTT.